This T cell receptor beta chain comes out of a study of chemoradiotherapy in HPV16-positive cancers. As for this clone: Its antigen is as yet unknown.

Whole-study findings and limits: Only a couple of HPV16-positive patients supplied the functional HPV-specificity definition. For HPV16-positive patients, expanding HPV-responsive T cells associated with longer recurrence-free survival. Non-HPV-specific T cells did not expand in tumors during treatment, whereas candidate HPV-specific clones and E7-related motifs did.

Trimming shortened V by 1 base and J by 4 bases, and 11 bases separated the two germline ends. CDR1 and CDR2 (germline): MNHNS, SASEGT. The CDR3 is 15 amino acids. TCRdb's table, derived via immunoSEQ multiplex PCR, lists solely in-frame clones and lacks some. The sample lists around 40,000 clones, 75% to 85% occurring once. The source was blood, collected from a patient who underwent chemoradiotherapy. The chain has TRBV6-1 and TRBJ2-1; either TRBD1 or TRBD2 may fit D (6 bases each). This clonotype was sampled from a human donor with HPV-associated anogenital cancer. This CDR3 reads CASSEGGAVYNEQFF. The CDR3 nucleotides are TGTGCCAGCAGTGAAGGGGGGGCGGTGTACAATGAGCAGTTCTTC.